These 16 T cell receptor beta chains originate from one sample sequenced in a study of CXCR3-negative and CXCR3-positive naive CD8 T cells. General study findings and limits: TRB CDR3 hydrophobicity was greater in CXCR3-positive naive cells than in CXCR3-negative naive cells.

5' RACE that incorporated UMI labels was used to prepare the TRB cDNA libraries. TCRdb reprocessed the 5' RACE reads and keeps a single row for each CDR3 protein, giving no DNA. Its clone listing holds 140,000 to 150,000 distinct CDR3 sequences. Antigens of these TCRs are unknown. The sequenced sample was naive CXCR3+ CD8+ T cells from blood. Subset meaning: CD45RO-CCR7+CD27+CD95- naive CD8+ T cells expressing CXCR3 (TNR3+). Every receptor here comes from a human donor in good health. Some clones in this sample may be carry-over from other donors' samples.

The V gene is TRBV28, the J gene TRBJ2-7; the TCRdb call, TRBD1, lacks DNA for checking. The CDR3 totals 13 residues. From germline, CDR1 is MDHEN and CDR2 SYDVKM. Here the CDR3 reads CASSFHRGYEQYF.

V is TRBV27 and J is TRBJ2-7; absent DNA, TCRdb's TRBD2 call cannot be checked. The CDR3 is 15 residues long. From germline, CDR1 is MNHEY and CDR2 SMNVEV (reference sequence). The CDR3 region is CASSLNPGGLYEQYF.

The rearrangement joins TRBV29-1 to TRBJ2-5. CDR3 size: 14 residues. Looked up from germline, CDR1 is SQVTM and CDR2 is ANQGSEA. The CDR3 sequence is CSVVWAGSQETQYF.

The rearrangement links TRBV4-1 to TRBJ2-2; TCRdb lists TRBD2, though no DNA is available to test this call. CDR1 MGHRA and CDR2 YSYEKL come from the germline V gene. The CDR3 runs 13 residues. The CDR3 loop reads CASRPDYTGELFF.

The rearrangement uses TRBV27 and TRBJ2-7. Germline-derived CDR1 and CDR2 are MNHEY and SMNVEV (reference sequence). The CDR3 consists of 14 residues. CDR3 protein: CASSLGDSSYEQYF.

The chain joins TRBV29-1 to TRBJ2-1; checking the TCRdb D call of TRBD2 is not possible without DNA. The germline V gene encodes CDR1 SQVTM and CDR2 ANQGSEA. The CDR3 is 14 amino acids. CDR3 sequence reads: CSVAGTSGTNEQFF.

The J gene is TRBJ2-7, the V gene TRBV29-1; the TRBD1 assignment by TCRdb is unverifiable without DNA. CDR1 and CDR2 from the germline V gene are SQVTM and ANQGSEA. The CDR3 consists of 14 residues. CDR3: CSVEGETGESEQYF.

The chain joins TRBV19 to TRBJ2-1. CDR3 length: 12 residues. CDR1 LNHDA and CDR2 SQIVND come from the germline V gene (reference sequence). The CDR3 sequence is CACSKNQGEQFF.

The V and J genes are TRBV5-1 and TRBJ2-7. This CDR3 is built from 14 residues. Looked up from germline, CDR1 is SGHRS and CDR2 is YFSETQ. CDR3 sequence reads: CASSTSGGGNEQYF.

This sequence joins TRBV6-5 and TRBJ2-2; no DNA is available, so the TRBD2 call from TCRdb remains unchecked. This CDR3 is built from 13 residues. CDR1 and CDR2 (germline): MNHEY, SVGAGI. The CDR3 spells CACSGGGTGELFF.

CDR3 sequence reads: CASKENTEAFF. The J gene is TRBJ1-1, the V gene TRBV6-2 or TRBV6-3. The CDR3 spans 11 residues. Germline V gene sequence: CDR1 MNHEY, CDR2 SVGEGT.

The V call is TRBV6-5, the J call TRBJ2-4. Germline CDR1 MNHEY, CDR2 SVGAGI. The length of the CDR3 is 13 residues. Here the CDR3 reads CASSYDNKNIQYF.

This chain connects TRBV7-2 to TRBJ2-7; without DNA, the TCRdb call of TRBD1 cannot be checked. This CDR3 region has 14 residues. From germline, CDR1 is SGHTA and CDR2 FQGNSA. The chain's CDR3 is CASSLNPGFYEQYF.

The V gene is TRBV9, the J gene TRBJ1-3; without DNA, the TCRdb call of TRBD1 cannot be checked. This CDR3 region has 15 residues. CDR1 is SGDLS, CDR2 YYNGEE, per germline. This CDR3 is CASSVDSVTGNTIYF.

The chain links TRBV7-2 to TRBJ2-4. There are 14 residues in the CDR3. Germline loops: CDR1 SGHTA, CDR2 FQGNSA. CDR3 loop: CASSSYGMGNIQYF.

The chain recombines TRBV2 with TRBJ2-7. The CDR3 runs to 14 residues. Germline V gene data show CDR1 as SNHLY and CDR2 as FYNNEI. The CDR3 is CASSDRHSTYEQYF.